This TCR beta chain is drawn from a study of human T cells and chemical hapten exposure. Whole-study context: Donors were sensitized with 2% DPC on the upper inner arm. Study-level findings and limits: Patch test score rose with PT1 expanded TCR count, significant at thresholds 8, 16 and 32, not 4. Expanded TCRs showed more large CDR3 clusters than pre-sensitization or healthy control sets.

MiXCR, run by TCRdb on the RACE reads, gives a single entry per CDR3 protein. This table holds about 55,000 distinct CDR3 sequences, more than 9% found once. Time point denoted: patch test 2, 6 weeks after DPC sensitization. The treatment here: therapeutic diphenylcyclopropenone sensitization with weekly scalp DPC. Blood sampling occurred before each patch-test application. With 6 bases clipped from V and 8 bases from J, the junction kept 12 bases outside the gene matches. Germline loops: CDR1 MNHEY, CDR2 SVGEGT. The CDR3 is made up of 16 amino acids. Concerning this clonotype itself: Its antigen is currently unknown.

The sample consisted of whole blood, taken in connection with sensitization to the hapten diphenylcyclopropenone (DPC). The clonotype was recovered from a woman aged 45 to 65 with alopecia areata. Some clones in this sample may be carry-over from other donors' samples. This chain links TRBV6-2 or TRBV6-3 with TRBJ2-1; 11 bases are shared with TRBD2. The CDR3: CASRTNSGGALDEQFF. The CDR3 DNA follows: TGTGCCAGCAGAACCAATAGCGGGGGGGCCTTGGATGAGCAGTTCTTC.